The clone carrying this T cell receptor (beta chain) was detected once. This sample was included in a study of control samples from healthy donors and cancer patients. Data came from immunoSEQ multiplex PCR; TCRdb stores just in-frame clones and leaves some out. The table has 150,000 to 200,000 clones, more than 85% seen once. V lost 0 bases to trimming and J lost 3 bases, with 15 bases between them. The germline gives CDR1 ENHRY, CDR2 SYGVKD. The CDR3 consists of 17 residues. This sequence was found in a woman aged 40 to 55 in good health. The sequencing sample was made of blood. This chain uses TRBV10-3 with TRBJ1-5; the D gene is possibly TRBD1 (6 bases). CDR3 nucleotides: TGTGCCATCAGTGAGTCCGCTGGACAGCGAAACAATCAGCCCCAGCATTTT. This codes for CAISESAGQRNNQPQHF.